Sequencing of this T cell receptor beta chain was carried out in a study of T cell responses to AZD1222 COVID-19 vaccine. The wider study: Analyses pooled second doses at about 4 or about 12 weeks. Findings of the study overall: Clonal diversity was possibly underestimated, and white British individuals and females predominated among donors. No day 14 peak samples; only post-peak repertoires were characterized.

Losses at the gene ends were 2 bases for V and 7 bases for J; bases not matched to a gene: 16. There are 17 residues in the CDR3. From germline, CDR1 is MNHNS and CDR2 SASEGT. In this sample, this clone turned up once. What it binds is unknown. Produced via immunoSEQ multiplex PCR; TCRdb's table is partial and in-frame only. The sample comprises about 98,000 clones, approximately 81% of which are singletons, and over 15% rests with the top ten. Sequenced here: peripheral blood, sampled on day 0 of AZD1222 vaccination. The chain uses TRBV6-1 and TRBJ2-7; 8 positions agree with TRBD2. This receptor was taken from an adult in good health. This chain's CDR3 is CASSERRSGGRPGEQYF. CDR3 DNA sequence: TGTGCCAGCAGTGAAAGGAGGTCGGGCGGGAGGCCGGGGGAGCAGTACTTC.